Described below is a single T cell receptor (beta chain) sequence and its context. Sequencing was performed with immunoSEQ multiplex PCR; in TCRdb, only in-frame clones are kept and a portion is missing. The sample yields about 280,000 clones, approximately 86% seen once. With 5 bases clipped from V and 4 bases from J, the junction kept 7 bases outside the gene matches. This CDR3 contains 15 residues. Germline V CDR1 and CDR2: SGHTA, FQGTGA. This sample was taken from a study of blood T cell repertoires in COVID-19. For the study at large: The United States, Italy and Spain were the sources of the acute and convalescent COVID-19 samples.

The TCR originated in a woman aged 25 to 45 who had recovered from COVID-19. The chain employs TRBV7-3 and TRBJ2-3, with TRBD1 matching over 9 bases. Material: peripheral blood. The CDR3 DNA sequence: TGTGCCAGCAGCCCGGGGGGACAGGGATCAGATACGCAGTATTTT. Protein: CASSPGGQGSDTQYF.